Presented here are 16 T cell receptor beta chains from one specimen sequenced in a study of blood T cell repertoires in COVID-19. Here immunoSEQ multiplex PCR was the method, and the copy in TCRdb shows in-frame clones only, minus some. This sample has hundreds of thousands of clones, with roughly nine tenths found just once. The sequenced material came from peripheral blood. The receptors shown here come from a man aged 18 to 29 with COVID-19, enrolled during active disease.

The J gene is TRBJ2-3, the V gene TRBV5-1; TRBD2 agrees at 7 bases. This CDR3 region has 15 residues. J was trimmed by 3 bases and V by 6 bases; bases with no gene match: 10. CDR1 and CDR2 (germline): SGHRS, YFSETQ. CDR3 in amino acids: CASNLLARTTDTQYF. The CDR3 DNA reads TGCGCCAGCAACCTACTAGCGAGAACAACAGATACGCAGTATTTT.

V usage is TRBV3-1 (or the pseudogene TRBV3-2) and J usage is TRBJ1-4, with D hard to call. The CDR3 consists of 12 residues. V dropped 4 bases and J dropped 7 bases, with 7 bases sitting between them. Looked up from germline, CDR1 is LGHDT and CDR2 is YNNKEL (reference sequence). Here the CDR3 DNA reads TGTGCCAGCAGCCCCCCGGGTGAAAAACTGTTTTTT. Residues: CASSPPGEKLFF.

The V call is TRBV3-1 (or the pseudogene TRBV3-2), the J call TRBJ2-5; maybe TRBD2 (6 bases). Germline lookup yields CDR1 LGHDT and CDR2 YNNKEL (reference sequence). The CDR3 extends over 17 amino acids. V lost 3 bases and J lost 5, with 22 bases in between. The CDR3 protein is CASSHQEGAGDLETQYF. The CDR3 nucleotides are TGTGCCAGCAGCCACCAAGAGGGCGCCGGGGACTTGGAGACCCAGTACTTC.

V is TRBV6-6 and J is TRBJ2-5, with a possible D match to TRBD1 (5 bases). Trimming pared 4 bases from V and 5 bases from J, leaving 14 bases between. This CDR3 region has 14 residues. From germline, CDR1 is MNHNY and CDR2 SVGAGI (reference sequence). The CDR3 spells CASSLIDRAETQYF. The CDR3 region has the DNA TGTGCCAGCAGTTTAATCGACAGAGCGGAGACCCAGTACTTC.

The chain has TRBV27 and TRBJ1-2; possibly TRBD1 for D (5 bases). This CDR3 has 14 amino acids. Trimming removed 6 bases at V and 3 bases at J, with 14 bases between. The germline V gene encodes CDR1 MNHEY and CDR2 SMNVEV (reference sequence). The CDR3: CASRRNGGYYGYTF. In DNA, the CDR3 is TGTGCCAGCAGGCGAAACGGGGGTTACTATGGCTACACCTTC.

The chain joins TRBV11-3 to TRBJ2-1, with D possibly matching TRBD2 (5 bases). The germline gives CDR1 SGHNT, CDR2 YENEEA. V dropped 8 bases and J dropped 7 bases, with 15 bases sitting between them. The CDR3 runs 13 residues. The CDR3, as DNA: TGTGCCAGCTCTAGTTACCGGGATAATGAGCAGTTCTTC. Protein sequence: CASSSYRDNEQFF.

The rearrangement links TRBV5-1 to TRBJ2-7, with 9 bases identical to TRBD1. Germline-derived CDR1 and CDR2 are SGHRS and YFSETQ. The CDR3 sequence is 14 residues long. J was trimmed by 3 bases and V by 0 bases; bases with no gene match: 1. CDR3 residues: CASSLGDRVYEQYF. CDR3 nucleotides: TGCGCCAGCAGCTTGGGGGACAGGGTCTACGAGCAGTACTTC.

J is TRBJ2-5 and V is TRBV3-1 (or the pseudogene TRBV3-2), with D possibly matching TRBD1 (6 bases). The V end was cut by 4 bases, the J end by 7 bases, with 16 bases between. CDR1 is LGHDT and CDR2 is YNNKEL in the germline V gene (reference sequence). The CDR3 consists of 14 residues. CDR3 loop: CASSPTQGPGTQYF. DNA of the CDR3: TGTGCCAGCAGCCCTACTCAGGGGCCGGGGACCCAGTACTTC.

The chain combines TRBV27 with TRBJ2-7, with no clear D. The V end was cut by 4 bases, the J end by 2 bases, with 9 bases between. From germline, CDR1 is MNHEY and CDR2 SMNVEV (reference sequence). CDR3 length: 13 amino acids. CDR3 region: CASSYQAPYEQYF. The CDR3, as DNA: TGTGCCAGCAGTTATCAGGCCCCCTACGAGCAGTACTTC.

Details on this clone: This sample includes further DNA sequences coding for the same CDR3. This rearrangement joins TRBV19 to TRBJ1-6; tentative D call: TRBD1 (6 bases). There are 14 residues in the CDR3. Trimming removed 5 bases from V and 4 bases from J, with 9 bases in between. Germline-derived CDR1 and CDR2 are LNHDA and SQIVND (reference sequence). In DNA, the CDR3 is TGTGCCAGTAGTCTTACAGGGTATAATTCACCCCTCCACTTT. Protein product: CASSLTGYNSPLHF.

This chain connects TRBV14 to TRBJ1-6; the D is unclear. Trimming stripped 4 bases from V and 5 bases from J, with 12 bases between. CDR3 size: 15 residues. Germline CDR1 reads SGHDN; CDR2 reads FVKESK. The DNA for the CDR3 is TGTGCCAGCAGCCGTAGCAGAGTAAATAATTCACCCCTCCACTTT. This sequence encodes CASSRSRVNNSPLHF.

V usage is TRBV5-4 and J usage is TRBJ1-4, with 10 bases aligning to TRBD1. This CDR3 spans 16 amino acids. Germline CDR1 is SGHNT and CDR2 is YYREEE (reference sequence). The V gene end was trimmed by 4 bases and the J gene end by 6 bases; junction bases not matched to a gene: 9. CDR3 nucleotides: TGTGCCAGCAGCGCGTCCATTGGGACAGGGGATGAAAAACTGTTTTTT. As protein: CASSASIGTGDEKLFF.

CDR3 sequence (DNA): TGTGCCAGCAGCTCCCGGACAGGGGGCAGGTACGAGCAGTACTTC. Amino acids: CASSSRTGGRYEQYF. The V gene is TRBV11-3, the J gene TRBJ2-7; the match to TRBD1 covers 11 bases. Losses at the gene ends were 4 bases for V and 4 bases for J; bases not matched to a gene: 6. Germline CDR1 is SGHNT and CDR2 is YENEEA. CDR3 length: 15 residues.

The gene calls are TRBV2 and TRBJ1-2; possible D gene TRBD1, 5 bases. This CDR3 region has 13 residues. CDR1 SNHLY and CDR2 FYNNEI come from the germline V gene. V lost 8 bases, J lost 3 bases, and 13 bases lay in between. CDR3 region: CASGAGSYYGYTF. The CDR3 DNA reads TGTGCCAGCGGGGCAGGATCTTACTATGGCTACACCTTC.

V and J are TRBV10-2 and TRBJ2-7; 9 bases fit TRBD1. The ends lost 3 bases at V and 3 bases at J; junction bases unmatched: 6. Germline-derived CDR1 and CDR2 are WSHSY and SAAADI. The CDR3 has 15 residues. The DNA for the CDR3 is TGCGCCAGCAGTGATTCCGGGACAGGGAACTACGAGCAGTACTTC. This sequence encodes CASSDSGTGNYEQYF.

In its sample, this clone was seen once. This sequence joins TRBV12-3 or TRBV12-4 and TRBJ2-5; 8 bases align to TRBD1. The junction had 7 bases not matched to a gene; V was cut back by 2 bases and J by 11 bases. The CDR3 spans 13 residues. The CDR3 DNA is TGTGCCAGCAGTTTACAGGGGGCTGGGCGGCAGTACTTC. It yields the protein CASSLQGAGRQYF.